This is a list of T cell receptor beta chains from one sample in a study of T-cell memory formation after mild COVID-19. One entry per CDR3 protein, called by TCRdb with MiXCR from the 5' RACE reads. This sample has under 250,000 distinct CDR3 sequences, with 15% to 19% found just once. Sequencing was done on a sample of PBMCs or a T cell subset sorted from them (not recorded which). The receptors here all came from an adult woman who had mild COVID-19 (a few samples of this study predate the infection). Cell type and time point are not known. CDR3s include the opening cysteine and the closing phenylalanine or tryptophan.

v_call	j_call	cdr3_aa
TRBV6-1	TRBJ1-5	CASSRQGNNQPQHF
TRBV12-3/TRBV12-4	TRBJ1-1	CASSPRQGANTEAFF
TRBV9	TRBJ2-1	CASSVGSVIYNEQFF
TRBV12-3/TRBV12-4	TRBJ1-1	CASSSTDSMNTEAFF
TRBV2	TRBJ2-3	CASSEETAGTDTQYF
TRBV6-2/TRBV6-3	TRBJ2-1	CASSSSGFAYNEQFF
TRBV5-6	TRBJ2-6	CASAPSPGANVLTF
TRBV4-3	TRBJ1-1	CASSQDQQLWGAFF
TRBV7-9	TRBJ2-5	CAEREQETQYF
TRBV18	TRBJ2-3	CASSKNGQGASTDTQYF
TRBV5-1	TRBJ1-2	CASSREGQVYGYTF
TRBV7-8	TRBJ2-3	CASRQTGQSTDTQYF
TRBV12-3/TRBV12-4	TRBJ1-1	CASRDPRGLNTEAFF
TRBV4-2	TRBJ1-1	CASSRMTGQTEAFF
TRBV12-3/TRBV12-4	TRBJ2-1	CASSHLGSVPGNEQFF
TRBV12-3/TRBV12-4	TRBJ1-1	CASSLTSQGLNTEAFF
TRBV20-1	TRBJ1-1	CSARDLGQHTEAFF
TRBV18	TRBJ1-4	CASSPSEFEKLFF
TRBV6-6	TRBJ1-3	CASSRPGQGSGNTIYF
TRBV20-1	TRBJ2-7	CSARRDPASYEQYF
TRBV5-5	TRBJ1-2	CASSPWEATGVGYTF
TRBV24-1	TRBJ2-2	CATSDPSSTGGELFF
TRBV5-1	TRBJ2-1	CASSRPPAGALREQFF
TRBV29-1	TRBJ1-3	CSGSSGNTIYF
TRBV5-5	TRBJ2-5	CASSFSGTGKETQYF
TRBV5-1	TRBJ1-6	CASSLVGVRDSPLHF
TRBV3-1	TRBJ1-2	CASSQGDYGYTF
TRBV7-2	TRBJ2-1	CASSAKSGTVYNEQFF
TRBV12-3/TRBV12-4	TRBJ2-3	CASSGSGRGNTQYF
TRBV5-1	TRBJ1-6	CASSLDSPPSPLHF
TRBV12-3/TRBV12-4	TRBJ2-6	CASSPSFVLTF
TRBV30	TRBJ1-5	CAWSVSLGVLNQPQHF
TRBV14	TRBJ2-2	CASSRHEAGELFF
TRBV4-2	TRBJ2-1	CASSRGNYNEQFF
TRBV20-1	TRBJ1-2	CSASTGTYYGYTF
TRBV5-5	TRBJ2-7	CASSSDRWNEQYF
TRBV3-1	TRBJ2-5	CASNAGGAETQYF
TRBV18	TRBJ2-1	CASSPFPEVRGDEQFF
TRBV12-3/TRBV12-4	TRBJ2-2	CASSFNGGTGELFF
TRBV20-1	TRBJ1-2	CSARDGAGTVYGYTF
TRBV24-1	TRBJ2-1	CATGGAGGSYNEQFF
TRBV27	TRBJ2-2	CASSGRVWTGELFF